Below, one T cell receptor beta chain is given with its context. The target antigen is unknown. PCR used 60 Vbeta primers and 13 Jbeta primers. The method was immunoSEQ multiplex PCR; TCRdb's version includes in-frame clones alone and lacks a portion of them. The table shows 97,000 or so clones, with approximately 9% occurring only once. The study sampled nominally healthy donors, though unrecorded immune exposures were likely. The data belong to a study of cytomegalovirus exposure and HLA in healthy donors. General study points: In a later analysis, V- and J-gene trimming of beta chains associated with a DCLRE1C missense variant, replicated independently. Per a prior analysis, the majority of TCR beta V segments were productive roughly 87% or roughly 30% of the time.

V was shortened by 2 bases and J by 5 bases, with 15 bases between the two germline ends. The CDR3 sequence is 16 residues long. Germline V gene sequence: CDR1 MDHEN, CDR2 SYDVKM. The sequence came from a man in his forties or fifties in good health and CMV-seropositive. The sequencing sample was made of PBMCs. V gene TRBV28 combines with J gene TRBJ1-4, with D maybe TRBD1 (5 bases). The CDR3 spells CASSLKPPWTNEKLFF. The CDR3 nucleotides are TGTGCCAGCAGTTTAAAACCGCCCTGGACAAATGAAAAACTGTTTTTT.